This TCR beta chain is from a study of high-grade serous ovarian cancer treatment subgroups. V lost 5 bases and J lost 6; bases outside the gene matches: 7. This CDR3 is 14 amino acids long. Per the germline V gene, CDR1 is SGHTA and CDR2 is FQGNSA. The method was immunoSEQ multiplex PCR; TCRdb's version includes in-frame clones alone and lacks a portion of them. The repertoire includes about 33,000 clones, roughly three quarters of them detected once, and approximately 3.1% sits in the top ten. The tumor samples were collected prior to definitive surgery or chemotherapy. The sequencing input was tumor tissue. The origin of this receptor is a human donor with high-grade serous ovarian cancer. The chain links TRBV7-2 to TRBJ2-7, with 10 bases identical to TRBD1. The CDR3 sequence is CASSPYGTGVEQYF. Here the CDR3 DNA reads TGTGCCAGCAGCCCTTACGGGACAGGGGTCGAGCAGTACTTC.